These 7 T cell receptor beta chains were sequenced from one sample in a study of response to subunit inactivated influenza vaccine. Via MiXCR, TCRdb re-called the RT-PCR reads, giving one row per CDR3 protein. The sample lists a few hundred thousand distinct CDR3 sequences; approximately 7.8% were seen once. The specimen was PBMCs from blood, collected less than 30 months after vaccination. Receptors originate from a man between 50 and 69 years old who received an inactivated influenza vaccine.

V gene TRBV28 combines with J gene TRBJ1-5, with 8 bases matching TRBD1. The V and J ends lost 4 bases and 6 bases, in that order; junction bases with no gene match: 8. Germline V gene data show CDR1 as MDHEN and CDR2 as SYDVKM. The CDR3 length is 15 residues. CDR3 in amino acids: CASSSRQGKSQPQHF. The CDR3 DNA follows: TGTGCCAGCAGTTCAAGACAGGGGAAGAGTCAGCCCCAGCATTTT.

This clonotype was seen a handful of times. The gene calls are TRBV29-1 and TRBJ1-1, with D perhaps TRBD1 (6 bases). CDR3 length: 14 amino acids. Trimming cost V 6 bases and J 5 bases, with 19 bases left between them. Looked up from germline, CDR1 is SQVTM and CDR2 is ANQGSEA. CDR3 sequence reads: CSVGSRGGETEAFF. The CDR3 nucleotides read TGCAGCGTGGGTAGTAGGGGGGGGGAGACTGAAGCTTTCTTT.

CDR3 region: CASSQDLGTRDSPLHF. The CDR3 DNA follows: TGCGCCAGCAGCCAAGACCTCGGGACACGGGATTCACCCCTCCACTTT. The chain uses TRBV4-1 and TRBJ1-6; possible D gene TRBD1, 6 bases. Germline V gives CDR1 MGHRA, CDR2 YSYEKL. This CDR3 region has 16 residues. Trimming took 0 bases from V and 8 from J, leaving 14 bases between them.

This clonotype was recorded at least ten times. The J gene is TRBJ1-5, the V gene TRBV20-1; D possibly corresponds to TRBD1 (5 bases). The V gene lost 0 bases and the J gene lost 5 bases, with 11 bases spanning the gap. Per the germline V gene, CDR1 is DFQATT and CDR2 is SNEGSKA (reference sequence). The CDR3 contains 14 residues. CDR3 in amino acids: CSARDFTGHQPQHF. Written as DNA, the CDR3 is TGCAGTGCTAGAGATTTCACAGGACATCAGCCCCAGCATTTT.

There are many counts of this clonotype. The genes are TRBV27 and TRBJ2-3, with unresolved D. Germline CDR1 MNHEY, CDR2 SMNVEV (reference sequence). This CDR3 has 13 amino acids. The V end lost 7 bases, the J end lost 1 base, and 9 bases lay between the germline ends. The CDR3 reads CASNRAGTDTQYF. Here the CDR3 DNA reads TGTGCCAGCAATAGGGCGGGCACAGATACGCAGTATTTT.

This clonotype was observed many times. V usage is TRBV20-1 and J usage is TRBJ2-5; 8 bases line up with TRBD2. This CDR3 is built from 16 residues. V lost 0 bases and J lost 4; bases outside the gene matches: 10. Germline-derived CDR1 and CDR2 are DFQATT and SNEGSKA (reference sequence). The DNA of the CDR3 is TGCAGTGCTAGAGACGCTAAAGCGGGGGTGGGAGAGACCCAGTACTTC. This translates into CSARDAKAGVGETQYF.

The chain has TRBV4-3 and TRBJ1-1, with a weak D call TRBD1 (6 bases). The V gene lost 3 bases and the J gene lost 1 base, with 12 bases spanning the gap. This CDR3 has 15 residues. Germline-derived CDR1 and CDR2 are LGHNA and YSLEER. CDR3 region: CASSQTGGENTEAFF. CDR3 sequence (DNA): TGCGCCAGCAGCCAGACCGGGGGCGAGAACACTGAAGCTTTCTTT.